This TCR beta chain came from a study of early T cells in non-severe SARS-CoV-2 infection (dated by TCRdb to the early 2020s). Describing the broader study: TCR sequencing used bulk RNA from unsorted whole blood, so alpha and beta chains could not be paired. Broad study findings and their caveats: VDJdb matching was skewed toward anti-spike CD8 responses, so virus-specific expansions were likely underestimated and private and CD4 specificities were missed.

Set within a cohort of healthcare workers in London, UK, this nested case-control study involved weekly PCR testing of nasopharyngeal swabs along with blood sampling. Healthcare workers were recruited between 23 and 31 March 2020, during the week of the UK lockdown, and were followed weekly for up to 16 weeks. The library was built by means of 5' RACE. TCRdb records NextSeq 500 as the sequencer. To correct for sequencing error and PCR bias, the TCR library protocol tagged individual cDNA molecules with unique molecular identifiers. Sequencing covered both TCR alpha and beta chains, and within each sample the abundances of alpha and beta sequences were tightly co-correlated. Processing in the source paper ran as follows. Decombinator V4 was used to annotate TCR sequences for V gene, J gene and CDR3. TCRs were defined as expanded if a significant change between any two time points was detected under a Poisson model with p below 0.0001. TCR abundances were normalised to the total number of TCRs sequenced per sample and were expressed as counts per million. VDJdb, accessed 1 November 2021, was searched for CMV, EBV and SARS-CoV-2 annotated TCRs, excluding TCRs annotated for multiple antigens. The public reads were quality trimmed at Q25 with fastp and then assembled into clones with MiXCR by TCRdb, keeping productive beta chains. Identical CDR3 proteins give one entry, which carries the most common genes and DNA. TCRdb, rather than the study authors, made the V and J calls. The table for this sample lists 66,000 or so distinct CDR3 sequences; approximately 10% of them were counted only once. The top ten hold over 1.5% of the sample.

In this sample, this clonotype turned up a few times. The clone's antigen remains unknown. Base qualities were left out, and no much larger clone turns up one base away. This TCR was recovered from an adult who was a healthcare worker with PCR-confirmed SARS-CoV-2 infection or an uninfected control (not recorded which). The sequencing input was whole blood.

The DNA sequence follows: TGCGCCAGCAGCCAAGAAGCACTAGGGGTGACCGGGGAGCTGTTTTTT. The encoded protein is CASSQEALGVTGELFF. The sequence joins TRBV4-3 to TRBJ2-2; the D gene cannot be resolved beyond TRBD1 or TRBD2, each matching 5 bases. CDR1 and CDR2 were assigned from the germline V gene as LGHNA and YSLEER. Counted from cysteine to phenylalanine, this CDR3 has 16 amino acids. The retained sequence is limited to the CDR3, 48 bases, with the frame set at the first base. V and J are truncated by 0 bases and 5 bases respectively, leaving an intervening sequence of 13 bases.